This T cell receptor (beta chain) stems from a study of ipilimumab plus nivolumab after autologous stem cell transplantation. Across the study: Patients received a median of about 5 ipilimumab and roughly 8 nivolumab doses.

Repertoires were generated with immunoSEQ multiplex PCR, while TCRdb's copy carries only in-frame clones and drops some. Among fewer than 85,000 clones, 83% were seen once, and the ten largest hold approximately 2.2%. The CDR3 loop spans 14 amino acids. Germline values: CDR1 MNHNS, CDR2 SASEGT. V lost 1 base, J lost 3 bases, and 10 bases lay in between. In regard to this clone: Its antigen remains unidentified.

General observations from the study: Authors suggest TCR repertoire, Treg phenotype and gut microbiota support further study.

Patients got 3 mg/kg IV nivolumab weeks 1, 4, 7, 10, then biweekly through week 26. The rearrangement joins TRBV6-1 to TRBJ2-7; D unresolved. The source was PBMCs, collected in a trial of ipilimumab plus nivolumab as post-transplant consolidation. The sequence was obtained from a male donor with diffuse large B-cell lymphoma. The chain's CDR3 is CASSEGPVFYEQYF. Written as DNA, the CDR3 is TGTGCCAGCAGTGAAGGGCCAGTTTTCTACGAGCAGTACTTC.